Listed below are T cell receptor beta chains from one sample, sequenced in a study of beta chain features in type 1 diabetes. Repertoires were generated with immunoSEQ multiplex PCR, while TCRdb's copy carries only in-frame clones and drops some. Of around 300,000 clones listed, over 12% are singletons. What was sequenced was naive CD4+ T cells from blood. The receptor set was obtained from a man younger than 30 with type 1 diabetes. CDR3s include the opening cysteine and the closing phenylalanine or tryptophan. The order of the fields is V gene, D gene, J gene, clone size, CDR3 protein, CDR3 DNA. A D gene is named only where the DNA matches it firmly. Clone size is shown for a subset of rows, as once, few, many or a class of expanded clone.

V gene: TRBV10-3
D gene: NA
J gene: TRBJ2-5
clone size: NA
CDR3 protein: CATGTQTQETQYF
CDR3 DNA: TGTGCCACCGGGACACAAACTCAAGAGACCCAGTACTTC

V gene: TRBV9
D gene: TRBD2
J gene: TRBJ2-5
clone size: few
CDR3 protein: CASSGSSGIGETQYF
CDR3 DNA: TGTGCCAGCAGCGGCTCTAGCGGGATCGGAGAGACCCAGTACTTC

V gene: TRBV5-1
D gene: TRBD1
J gene: TRBJ2-1
clone size: NA
CDR3 protein: CASSLGQVESNEQFF
CDR3 DNA: TGCGCCAGCAGCTTAGGACAGGTGGAAAGCAATGAGCAGTTCTTC

V gene: TRBV7-8
D gene: NA
J gene: TRBJ2-5
clone size: NA
CDR3 protein: CASSGKQGSTQYF
CDR3 DNA: TGTGCCAGCAGCGGGAAACAGGGTTCTACCCAGTACTTC

V gene: TRBV5-1
D gene: NA
J gene: TRBJ2-5
clone size: few
CDR3 protein: CASSLVQGPRETQYF
CDR3 DNA: TGCGCCAGCAGCTTGGTACAGGGCCCCAGAGAGACCCAGTACTTC

V gene: TRBV10-3
D gene: TRBD1
J gene: TRBJ2-2
clone size: NA
CDR3 protein: CAISGRQGTNTGELFF
CDR3 DNA: TGTGCCATCAGTGGGAGACAGGGGACGAACACCGGGGAGCTGTTTTTT

V gene: TRBV28
D gene: NA
J gene: TRBJ2-7
clone size: few
CDR3 protein: CASSFLYEQYF
CDR3 DNA: TGTGCCAGCAGTTTCCTCTACGAGCAGTACTTC

V gene: TRBV29-1
D gene: TRBD2
J gene: TRBJ2-7
clone size: NA
CDR3 protein: CSVVSGGSSYEQYF
CDR3 DNA: TGCAGCGTAGTTAGCGGGGGAAGCTCCTACGAGCAGTACTTC

V gene: TRBV7-9
D gene: NA
J gene: TRBJ1-4
clone size: few
CDR3 protein: CASSFVRANEKLFF
CDR3 DNA: TGTGCCAGCAGCTTTGTACGGGCTAATGAAAAACTGTTTTTT

V gene: TRBV30
D gene: NA
J gene: TRBJ1-6
clone size: few
CDR3 protein: CAWRYGGFSPLHF
CDR3 DNA: TGTGCCTGGAGATATGGGGGCTTCTCACCCCTCCACTTT

V gene: TRBV30
D gene: NA
J gene: TRBJ2-5
clone size: NA
CDR3 protein: CAWNRRQQETQYF
CDR3 DNA: TGTGCCTGGAACCGTAGACAGCAAGAGACCCAGTACTTC

V gene: TRBV7-2
D gene: TRBD1
J gene: TRBJ1-5
clone size: NA
CDR3 protein: CASSHGTGQNQPQHF
CDR3 DNA: TGTGCCAGCAGCCACGGGACAGGACAAAATCAGCCCCAGCATTTT

V gene: TRBV10-1
D gene: TRBD2
J gene: TRBJ2-1
clone size: few
CDR3 protein: CASSGTSVSNEQFF
CDR3 DNA: TGCGCCAGCAGTGGGACTAGCGTCAGCAATGAGCAGTTCTTC

V gene: TRBV14
D gene: NA
J gene: TRBJ2-5
clone size: few
CDR3 protein: CASSLGFWETQYF
CDR3 DNA: TGTGCCAGCAGCCTCGGTTTTTGGGAGACCCAGTACTTC

V gene: TRBV27
D gene: TRBD1
J gene: TRBJ2-7
clone size: NA
CDR3 protein: CASSLSGQGAYEQYF
CDR3 DNA: TGTGCCAGCAGTTTATCGGGACAGGGGGCCTACGAGCAGTACTTC

V gene: TRBV18
D gene: TRBD1
J gene: TRBJ2-3
clone size: few
CDR3 protein: CASSRAGGLGDTQYF
CDR3 DNA: TGTGCCAGCTCACGGGCAGGGGGCCTTGGAGATACGCAGTATTTT

V gene: TRBV30
D gene: NA
J gene: TRBJ1-5
clone size: few
CDR3 protein: CAPTGSQPQHF
CDR3 DNA: TGTGCCCCGACGGGAAGCCAGCCCCAGCATTTT

V gene: TRBV28
D gene: NA
J gene: TRBJ2-4
clone size: NA
CDR3 protein: CASSLWQGNIQYF
CDR3 DNA: TGTGCCAGCAGTTTATGGCAGGGTAACATTCAGTACTTC

V gene: TRBV14
D gene: NA
J gene: TRBJ1-1
clone size: NA
CDR3 protein: CASSLWGQGNTEAFF
CDR3 DNA: TGTGCCAGCAGCCTTTGGGGGCAGGGGAACACTGAAGCTTTCTTT

V gene: TRBV6-5
D gene: NA
J gene: TRBJ2-7
clone size: NA
CDR3 protein: CASEDTSSTYEQYF
CDR3 DNA: TGTGCCAGCGAGGACACCAGTAGCACCTACGAGCAGTACTTC

V gene: TRBV5-1
D gene: NA
J gene: TRBJ2-2
clone size: NA
CDR3 protein: CASRFGGENTGELFF
CDR3 DNA: TGCGCCAGCAGATTCGGAGGGGAGAACACCGGGGAGCTGTTTTTT

V gene: TRBV18
D gene: TRBD1
J gene: TRBJ1-2
clone size: NA
CDR3 protein: CASSLGTGDNPDGYTF
CDR3 DNA: TGTGCCAGCTCACTCGGGACAGGGGATAATCCAGATGGCTACACCTTC

V gene: TRBV9
D gene: NA
J gene: TRBJ2-7
clone size: NA
CDR3 protein: CASSVAGGNYEQYF
CDR3 DNA: TGTGCCAGCAGCGTAGCAGGAGGGAACTACGAGCAGTACTTC

V gene: TRBV28
D gene: NA
J gene: TRBJ2-5
clone size: NA
CDR3 protein: CASSFWAGKETQYF
CDR3 DNA: TGTGCCAGCAGTTTCTGGGCAGGGAAGGAGACCCAGTACTTC

V gene: TRBV7-6
D gene: NA
J gene: TRBJ2-5
clone size: few
CDR3 protein: CASSLTPAHGGSAFQETQYF
CDR3 DNA: TGTGCCAGCAGCCTGACACCCGCCCACGGGGGATCCGCCTTTCAAGAGACCCAGTACTTC

V gene: TRBV5-4
D gene: NA
J gene: TRBJ2-3
clone size: once
CDR3 protein: CASSLGLPDTQYF
CDR3 DNA: TGTGCCAGCAGCTTGGGACTACCAGATACGCAGTATTTT

V gene: TRBV19
D gene: TRBD1
J gene: TRBJ2-5
clone size: few
CDR3 protein: CASSMTGGQETQYF
CDR3 DNA: TGTGCCAGTAGCATGACAGGGGGACAAGAGACCCAGTACTTC

V gene: TRBV28
D gene: TRBD1
J gene: TRBJ1-4
clone size: NA
CDR3 protein: CASRPDRVSEKLFF
CDR3 DNA: TGTGCCAGCAGGCCCGACAGGGTATCTGAAAAACTGTTTTTT

V gene: TRBV7-2
D gene: TRBD2
J gene: TRBJ2-7
clone size: once
CDR3 protein: CASSLTSGVGQYF
CDR3 DNA: TGTGCCAGCAGTTTGACTAGCGGGGTGGGGCAGTACTTC

V gene: TRBV9
D gene: TRBD2
J gene: TRBJ2-1
clone size: NA
CDR3 protein: CASSVELAGGPNEQFF
CDR3 DNA: TGTGCCAGCAGCGTAGAGCTAGCGGGAGGTCCCAATGAGCAGTTCTTC

V gene: TRBV7-8
D gene: NA
J gene: TRBJ2-5
clone size: NA
CDR3 protein: CASSFVAGAQETQYF
CDR3 DNA: TGTGCCAGCAGCTTTGTCGCGGGGGCCCAAGAGACCCAGTACTTC

V gene: TRBV19
D gene: TRBD2
J gene: TRBJ2-1
clone size: few
CDR3 protein: CASSYSGLAGENEQFF
CDR3 DNA: TGTGCCAGTAGTTACTCGGGACTAGCGGGGGAGAATGAGCAGTTCTTC

V gene: TRBV30
D gene: NA
J gene: TRBJ2-3
clone size: NA
CDR3 protein: CAWSVSGTDTQYF
CDR3 DNA: TGTGCCTGGAGTGTCTCGGGCACAGATACGCAGTATTTT

V gene: TRBV18
D gene: NA
J gene: TRBJ2-2
clone size: few
CDR3 protein: CASSPLPDTGELFF
CDR3 DNA: TGTGCCAGCTCACCACTGCCGGACACCGGGGAGCTGTTTTTT

V gene: TRBV6-5
D gene: TRBD2
J gene: TRBJ2-2
clone size: NA
CDR3 protein: CASSYSNATSSGELFF
CDR3 DNA: TGTGCCAGCAGTTACTCTAACGCGACTAGCTCCGGGGAGCTGTTTTTT

V gene: TRBV7-2
D gene: NA
J gene: TRBJ2-3
clone size: few
CDR3 protein: CASSLEGLGDTQYF
CDR3 DNA: TGTGCCAGCAGCTTAGAGGGGCTGGGGGATACGCAGTATTTT

V gene: TRBV10-2
D gene: TRBD1
J gene: TRBJ1-5
clone size: NA
CDR3 protein: CASSGQFNQPQHF
CDR3 DNA: TGCGCCAGCTCGGGACAGTTCAATCAGCCCCAGCATTTT